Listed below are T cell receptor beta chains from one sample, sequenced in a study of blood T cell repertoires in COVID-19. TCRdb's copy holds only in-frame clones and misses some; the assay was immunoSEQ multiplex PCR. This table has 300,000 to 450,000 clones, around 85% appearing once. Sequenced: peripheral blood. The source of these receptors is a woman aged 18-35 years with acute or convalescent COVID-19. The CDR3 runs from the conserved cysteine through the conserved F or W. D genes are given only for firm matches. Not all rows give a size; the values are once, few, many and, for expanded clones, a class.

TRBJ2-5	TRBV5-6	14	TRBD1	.	CASSIGTGDETQYF	TGTGCCAGCAGCATCGGGACAGGGGACGAGACCCAGTACTTC
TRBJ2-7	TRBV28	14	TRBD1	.	CASSEDRGRSEQYF	TGTGCCAGCAGTGAGGACAGGGGGCGCAGCGAGCAGTACTTC
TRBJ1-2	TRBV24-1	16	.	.	CATSGTSGGLGYGYTF	TGTGCCACCAGTGGCACCTCGGGGGGGCTCGGCTATGGCTACACCTTC
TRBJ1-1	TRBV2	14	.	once	CASSETAMNTEAFF	TGTGCCAGCAGTGAAACAGCTATGAACACTGAAGCTTTCTTT
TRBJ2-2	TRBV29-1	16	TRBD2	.	CSVASTSGSATGELFF	TGCAGCGTTGCTTCGACTAGCGGGAGTGCCACCGGGGAGCTGTTTTTT
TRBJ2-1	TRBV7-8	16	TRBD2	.	CASRSGDGRNGNEQFF	TGTGCCAGCAGGTCGGGTGACGGGAGGAATGGGAATGAGCAGTTCTTC
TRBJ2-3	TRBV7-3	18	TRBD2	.	CASSLAAGGPSSTDTQYF	TGTGCCAGCAGCTTAGCTGCGGGGGGGCCCTCTAGCACAGATACGCAGTATTTT
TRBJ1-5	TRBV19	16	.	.	CASSIGKGAGNQPQHF	TGTGCCAGTAGTATCGGTAAAGGGGCCGGCAATCAGCCCCAGCATTTT
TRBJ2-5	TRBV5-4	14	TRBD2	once	CASSSGGARETQYF	TGTGCCAGCAGCTCCGGGGGGGCTAGAGAGACCCAGTACTTC
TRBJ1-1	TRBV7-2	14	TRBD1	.	CASSLGQGATEAFF	TGTGCCAGCAGCTTAGGCCAGGGGGCCACTGAAGCTTTCTTT
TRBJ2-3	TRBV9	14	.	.	CASSVGFQTDTQYF	TGTGCCAGCAGCGTAGGGTTTCAGACAGATACGCAGTATTTT
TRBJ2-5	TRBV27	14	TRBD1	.	CASRLGQGEKTQYF	TGTGCCAGCAGGCTGGGACAGGGGGAAAAGACCCAGTACTTC
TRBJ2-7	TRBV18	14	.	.	CASSPSGALREQYF	TGTGCCAGCTCACCCTCAGGGGCCTTGAGGGAGCAGTACTTC
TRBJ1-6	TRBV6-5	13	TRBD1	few	CASQGQEHSPLHF	TGTGCCAGCCAAGGACAGGAACATTCACCCCTCCACTTT
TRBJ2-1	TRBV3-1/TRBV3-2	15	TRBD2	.	CASSHDSGRRNEQFF	TGTGCCAGCAGCCATGATAGCGGGAGAAGAAATGAGCAGTTCTTC
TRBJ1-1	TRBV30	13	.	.	CAWKQVLNTEAFF	TGTGCCTGGAAGCAGGTCCTGAACACTGAAGCTTTCTTT
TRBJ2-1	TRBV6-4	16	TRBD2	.	CASSGTSGGAANEQFF	TGTGCCAGCAGTGGGACTAGCGGGGGGGCAGCCAATGAGCAGTTCTTC
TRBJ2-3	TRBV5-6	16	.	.	CASVGAQSRSTDTQYF	TGTGCCAGCGTAGGGGCCCAGAGCCGAAGCACAGATACGCAGTATTTT
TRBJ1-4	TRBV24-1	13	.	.	CATSDPARGKLFF	TGTGCCACCAGTGATCCGGCCCGGGGAAAACTGTTTTTT
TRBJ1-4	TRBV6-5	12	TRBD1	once	CASGGTGEKLFF	TGTGCCAGCGGGGGGACAGGAGAAAAACTGTTTTTT
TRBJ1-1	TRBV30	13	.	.	CAWQSVRDTEAFF	TGTGCCTGGCAGAGCGTTCGGGACACTGAAGCTTTCTTT
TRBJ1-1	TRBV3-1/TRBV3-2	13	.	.	CASSPFLGGAAFF	TGTGCCAGCAGCCCTTTCCTAGGGGGGGCAGCTTTCTTT
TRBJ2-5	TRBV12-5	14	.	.	CASGAPGDQETQYF	TGTGCTAGTGGTGCTCCCGGGGACCAAGAGACCCAGTACTTC
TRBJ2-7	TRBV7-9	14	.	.	CASSLGQGTTEQYF	TGTGCCAGCAGCTTAGGTCAGGGGACGACCGAGCAGTACTTC
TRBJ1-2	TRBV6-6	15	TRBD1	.	CASSLGQKINYGYTF	TGTGCCAGCAGCCTGGGACAGAAGATTAACTATGGCTACACCTTC
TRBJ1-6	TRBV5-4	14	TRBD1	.	CASSLGQGDSPLHF	TGTGCCAGCAGCTTGGGACAGGGGGATTCACCCCTCCACTTT
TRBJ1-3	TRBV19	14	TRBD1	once	CASSAGGSGNTIYF	TGTGCCAGTAGTGCAGGGGGCTCTGGAAACACCATATATTTT
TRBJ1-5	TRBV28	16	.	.	CASRPGGFVSIQPQHF	TGTGCCAGCAGGCCCGGTGGTTTCGTATCCATACAGCCCCAGCATTTT
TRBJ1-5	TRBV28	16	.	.	CASSFGSINSHQPQHF	TGTGCCAGCAGTTTTGGTTCGATAAACAGTCATCAGCCCCAGCATTTT
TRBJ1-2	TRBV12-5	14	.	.	CASGLATPSYGYTF	TGTGCTAGTGGTTTGGCCACCCCGAGCTATGGCTACACCTTC
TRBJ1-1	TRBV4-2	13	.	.	CASSQDQDRKAFF	TGTGCCAGCAGCCAAGACCAGGACAGAAAAGCTTTCTTT
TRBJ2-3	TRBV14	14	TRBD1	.	CASSPDRVTDTQYF	TGTGCCAGCAGCCCGGACAGGGTCACAGATACGCAGTATTTT